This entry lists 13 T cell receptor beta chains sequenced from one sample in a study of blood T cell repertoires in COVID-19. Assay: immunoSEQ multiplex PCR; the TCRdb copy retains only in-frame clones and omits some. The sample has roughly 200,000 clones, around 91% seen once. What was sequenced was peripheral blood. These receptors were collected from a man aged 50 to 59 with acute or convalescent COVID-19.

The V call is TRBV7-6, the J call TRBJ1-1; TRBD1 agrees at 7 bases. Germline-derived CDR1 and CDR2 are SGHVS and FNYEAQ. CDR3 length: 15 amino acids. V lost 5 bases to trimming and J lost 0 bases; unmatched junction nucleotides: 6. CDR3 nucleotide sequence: TGTGCCAGCAGCCGTTTCACAGGGGTGAACACTGAAGCTTTCTTT. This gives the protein CASSRFTGVNTEAFF.

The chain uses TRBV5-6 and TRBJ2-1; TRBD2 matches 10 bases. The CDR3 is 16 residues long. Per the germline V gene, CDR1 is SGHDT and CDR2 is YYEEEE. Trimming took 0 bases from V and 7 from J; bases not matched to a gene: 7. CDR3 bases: TGTGCCAGCAGCTTGGTAGGGCTAGCGGGAGAGAATGAGCAGTTCTTC. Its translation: CASSLVGLAGENEQFF.

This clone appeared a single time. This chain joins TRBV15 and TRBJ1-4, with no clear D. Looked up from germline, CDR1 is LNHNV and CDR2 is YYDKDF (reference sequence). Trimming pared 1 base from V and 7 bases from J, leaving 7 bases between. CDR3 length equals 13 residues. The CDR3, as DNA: TGTGCCACCAGCAGAGTTCGGAGTGAAAAACTGTTTTTT. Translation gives CATSRVRSEKLFF.

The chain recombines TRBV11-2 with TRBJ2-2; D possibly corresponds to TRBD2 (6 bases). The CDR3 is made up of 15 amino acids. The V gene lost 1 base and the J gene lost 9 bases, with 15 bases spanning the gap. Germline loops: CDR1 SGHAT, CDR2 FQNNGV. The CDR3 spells CASSLARESPRELFF. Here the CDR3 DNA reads TGTGCCAGCAGCTTAGCCCGGGAGTCCCCCCGGGAGCTGTTTTTT.

The CDR3 DNA sequence: TGTGCCAGCAGCCCCAGCGGGAGTGTATACGAGCAGTACTTC. Translating it yields CASSPSGSVYEQYF. This chain connects TRBV7-9 to TRBJ2-7, with TRBD2 matching 8 bases. Germline trimming cut 5 bases from V and 4 bases from J; bases unmatched to any gene: 7. Germline lookup yields CDR1 SEHNR and CDR2 FQNEAQ (reference sequence). The CDR3 spans 14 residues.

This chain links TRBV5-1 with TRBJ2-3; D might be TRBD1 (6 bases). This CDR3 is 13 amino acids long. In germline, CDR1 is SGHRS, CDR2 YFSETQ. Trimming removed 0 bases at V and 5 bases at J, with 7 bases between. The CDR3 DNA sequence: TGCGCCAGCAGCTTGGCCAGGGGAGATACGCAGTATTTT. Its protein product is CASSLARGDTQYF.

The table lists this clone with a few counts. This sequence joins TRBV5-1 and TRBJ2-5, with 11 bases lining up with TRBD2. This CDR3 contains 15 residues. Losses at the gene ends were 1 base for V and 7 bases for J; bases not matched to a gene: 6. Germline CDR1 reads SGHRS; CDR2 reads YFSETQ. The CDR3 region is CASSLQLAGDRTQYF. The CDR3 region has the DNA TGCGCCAGCAGCTTGCAACTAGCGGGGGATAGGACCCAGTACTTC.

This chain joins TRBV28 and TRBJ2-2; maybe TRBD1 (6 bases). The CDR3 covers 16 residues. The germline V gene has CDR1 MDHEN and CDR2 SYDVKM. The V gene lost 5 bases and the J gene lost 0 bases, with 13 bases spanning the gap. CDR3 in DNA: TGTGCCAGCAGTCCCCACAGGGATGCGAACACCGGGGAGCTGTTTTTT. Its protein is CASSPHRDANTGELFF.

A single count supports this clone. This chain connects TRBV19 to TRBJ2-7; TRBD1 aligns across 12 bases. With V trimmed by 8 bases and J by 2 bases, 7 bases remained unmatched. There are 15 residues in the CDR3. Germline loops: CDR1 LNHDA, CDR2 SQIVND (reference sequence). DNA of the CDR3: TGTGCCAGTGCTCCGGGACAGGGGGCAACCTACGAGCAGTACTTC. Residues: CASAPGQGATYEQYF.

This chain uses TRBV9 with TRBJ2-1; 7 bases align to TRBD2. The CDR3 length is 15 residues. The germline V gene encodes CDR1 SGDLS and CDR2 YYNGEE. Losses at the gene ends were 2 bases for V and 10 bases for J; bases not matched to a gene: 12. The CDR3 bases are TGTGCCAGCAGCGTTTCCGGGACGTCGCGGGAGGAGCAGTTCTTC. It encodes CASSVSGTSREEQFF. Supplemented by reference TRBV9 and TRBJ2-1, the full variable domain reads DSGVTQTPKHLITATGQRVTLRCSPRSGDLSVYWYQQSLDQGLQFLIQYYNGEERAKGNILERFSAQQFPDLHSELNLSSLELGDSALYFCASSVSGTSREEQFFGPGTRLTVL.

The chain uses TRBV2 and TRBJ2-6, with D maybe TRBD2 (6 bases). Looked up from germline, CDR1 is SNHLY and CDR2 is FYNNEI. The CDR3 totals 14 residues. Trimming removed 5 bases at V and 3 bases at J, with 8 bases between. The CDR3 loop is CASSREVGANVLTF. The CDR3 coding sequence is TGTGCCAGCAGTAGGGAGGTTGGGGCCAACGTCCTGACTTTC.

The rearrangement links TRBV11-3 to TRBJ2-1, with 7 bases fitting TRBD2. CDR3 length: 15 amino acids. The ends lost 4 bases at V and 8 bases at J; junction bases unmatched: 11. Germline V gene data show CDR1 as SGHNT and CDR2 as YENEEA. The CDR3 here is CASSSGVAGVHEQFF. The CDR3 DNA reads TGTGCCAGCAGCTCCGGGGTCGCGGGGGTCCATGAGCAGTTCTTC. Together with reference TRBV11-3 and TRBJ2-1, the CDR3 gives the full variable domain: EAGVVQSPRYKIIEKKQPVAFWCNPISGHNTLYWYLQNLGQGPELLIRYENEEAVDDSQLPKDRFSAERLKGVDSTLKIQPAELGDSAVYLCASSSGVAGVHEQFFGPGTRLTVL.

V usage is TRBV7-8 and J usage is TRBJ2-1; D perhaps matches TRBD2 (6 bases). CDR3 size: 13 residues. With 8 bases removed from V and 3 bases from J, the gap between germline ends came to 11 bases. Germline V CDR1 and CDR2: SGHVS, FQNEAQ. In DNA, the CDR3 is TGTGCCAGCTCCACGGGACTCTACAATGAGCAGTTCTTC. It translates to CASSTGLYNEQFF.